This T cell receptor beta chain was sequenced during a study of CD8+CD57+ T cells in acquired aplastic anemia. Study-level findings and limits: Between patients and controls, about 30 CD8+ CDR3 sequences were found in common. Statistical testing detected no significant gap in CD8+ Simpson's diversity between patients and controls.

Profiling that covered TCR beta VDJ and CDR3 relied on genomic DNA as its template. A single record per CDR3 protein comes from TCRdb applying MiXCR to the reads. The repertoire holds roughly 240,000 distinct CDR3 sequences, with roughly half as singletons. Trimming took off 0 bases at V and 3 bases at J, with 9 bases between the two ends. Germline CDR1 is MNHEY and CDR2 is SVGAGI. The CDR3 totals 15 residues. CD8+CD57+ cell expansion had been shown by flow cytometry in patients chosen for sequencing. No patient had been given any therapy when blood was sampled. This clonotype was seen many times. The antigen is unknown.

The chain joins TRBV6-5 to TRBJ1-5; the D gene is possibly TRBD1 (6 bases). Sequenced sample: sorted CD4+, CD8+, or CD8+CD57+ T cells (not recorded which) from PBMCs. This TCR derives from a human donor with aplastic anemia. The DNA for the CDR3 is TGTGCCAGCAGTTACTCGAAGGGGGACAATCAGCCCCAGCATTTT. Protein product: CASSYSKGDNQPQHF.